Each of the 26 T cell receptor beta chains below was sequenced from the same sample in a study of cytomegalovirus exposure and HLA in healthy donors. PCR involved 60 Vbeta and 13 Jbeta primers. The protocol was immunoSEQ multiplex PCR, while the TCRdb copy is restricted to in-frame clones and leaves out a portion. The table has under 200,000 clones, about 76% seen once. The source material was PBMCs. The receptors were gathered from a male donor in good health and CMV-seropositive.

The CDR3 loop is CASSQDSGALPFSGELFF. The CDR3 DNA sequence: TGCGCCAGCAGCCAAGATTCTGGGGCACTCCCTTTCTCCGGGGAGCTGTTTTTT. This rearrangement joins TRBV4-3 to TRBJ2-2; tentatively, D is TRBD1 (5 bases). Germline loops: CDR1 LGHNA, CDR2 YSLEER. The CDR3 totals 18 residues. The V and J ends lost 0 bases and 6 bases respectively, with 20 bases between them.

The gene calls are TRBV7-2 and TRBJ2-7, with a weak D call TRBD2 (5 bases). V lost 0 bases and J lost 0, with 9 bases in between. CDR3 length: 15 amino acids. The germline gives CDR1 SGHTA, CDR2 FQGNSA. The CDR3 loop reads CASSLARAASYEQYF. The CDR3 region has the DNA TGTGCCAGCAGCTTAGCGAGAGCGGCCTCCTACGAGCAGTACTTC.

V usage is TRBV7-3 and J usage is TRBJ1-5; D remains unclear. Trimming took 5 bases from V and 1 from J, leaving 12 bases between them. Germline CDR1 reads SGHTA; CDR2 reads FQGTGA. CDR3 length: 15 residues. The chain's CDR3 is CASSPGGSSNQPQHF. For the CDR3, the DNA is TGTGCCAGCAGCCCCGGCGGTAGCAGCAATCAGCCCCAGCATTTT.

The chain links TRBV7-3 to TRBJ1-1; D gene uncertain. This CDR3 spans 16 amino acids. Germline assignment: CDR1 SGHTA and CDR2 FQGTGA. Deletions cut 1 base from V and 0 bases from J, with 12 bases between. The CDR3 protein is CASSLSNSLLNTEAFF. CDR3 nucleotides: TGTGCCAGCAGCTTAAGCAACAGCCTCTTGAACACTGAAGCTTTCTTT.

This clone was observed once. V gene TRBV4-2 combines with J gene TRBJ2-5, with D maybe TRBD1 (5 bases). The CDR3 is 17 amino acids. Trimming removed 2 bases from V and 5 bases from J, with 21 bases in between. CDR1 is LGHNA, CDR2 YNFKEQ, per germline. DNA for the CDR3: TGTGCCAGCAGCCAACCAACCCTCACAGGTGGGGTGGAGACCCAGTACTTC. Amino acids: CASSQPTLTGGVETQYF.

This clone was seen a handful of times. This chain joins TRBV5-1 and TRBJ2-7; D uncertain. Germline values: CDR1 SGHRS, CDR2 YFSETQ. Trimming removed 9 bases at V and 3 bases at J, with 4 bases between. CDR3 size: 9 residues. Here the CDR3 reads CATVYEQYF. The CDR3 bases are TGCGCCACCGTCTACGAGCAGTACTTC.

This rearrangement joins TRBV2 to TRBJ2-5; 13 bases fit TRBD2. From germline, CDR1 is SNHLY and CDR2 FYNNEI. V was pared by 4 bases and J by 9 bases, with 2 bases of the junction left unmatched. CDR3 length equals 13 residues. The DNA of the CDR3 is TGTGCCAGCAGTGGGACTAGCGGGGGCTCCCAGTACTTC. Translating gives CASSGTSGGSQYF.

CDR3 residues: CASSDWASGLYNEQFF. The CDR3 DNA is TGTGCCAGCAGTGATTGGGCTAGCGGACTCTACAATGAGCAGTTCTTC. The V gene is TRBV6-4, the J gene TRBJ2-1, with 7 bases matching TRBD2. CDR3 length equals 16 residues. In germline, CDR1 is MRHNA, CDR2 SNTAGT. The trim removed 3 bases at V and 3 bases at J, leaving 8 bases unmatched.

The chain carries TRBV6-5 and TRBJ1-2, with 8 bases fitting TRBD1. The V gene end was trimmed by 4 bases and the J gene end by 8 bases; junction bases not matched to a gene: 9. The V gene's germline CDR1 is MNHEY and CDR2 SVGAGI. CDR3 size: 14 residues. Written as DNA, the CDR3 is TGTGCCAGCAGTTCCTCCAGGGGGCTGGGAGGCTACACCTTC. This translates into CASSSSRGLGGYTF.

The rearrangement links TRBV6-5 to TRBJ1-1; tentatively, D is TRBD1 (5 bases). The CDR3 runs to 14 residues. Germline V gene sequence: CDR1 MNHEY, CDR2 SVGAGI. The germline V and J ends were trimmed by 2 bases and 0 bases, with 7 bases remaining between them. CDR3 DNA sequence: TGTGCCAGCAGTTACGACAGAGTGAACACTGAAGCTTTCTTT. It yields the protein CASSYDRVNTEAFF.

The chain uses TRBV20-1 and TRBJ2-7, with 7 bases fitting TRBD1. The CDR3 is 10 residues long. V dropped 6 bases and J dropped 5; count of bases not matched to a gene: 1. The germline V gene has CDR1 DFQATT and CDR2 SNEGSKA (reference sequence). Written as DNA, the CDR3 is TGCAGTGCAGGGGGCGACGAGCAGTACTTC. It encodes CSAGGDEQYF.

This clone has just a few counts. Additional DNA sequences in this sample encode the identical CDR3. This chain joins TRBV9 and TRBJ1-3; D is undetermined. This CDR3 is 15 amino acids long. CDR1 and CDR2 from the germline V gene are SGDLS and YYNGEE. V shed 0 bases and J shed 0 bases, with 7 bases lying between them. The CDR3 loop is CASSVDWSSGNTIYF. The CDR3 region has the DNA TGTGCCAGCAGCGTAGATTGGAGCTCTGGAAACACCATATATTTT.

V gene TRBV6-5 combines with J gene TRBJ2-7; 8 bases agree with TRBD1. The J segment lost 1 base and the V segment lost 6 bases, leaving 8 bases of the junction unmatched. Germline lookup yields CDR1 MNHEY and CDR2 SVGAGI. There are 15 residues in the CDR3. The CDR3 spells CASSSRQGPSYEQYF. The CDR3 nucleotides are TGTGCCAGCAGCTCGAGACAGGGGCCATCCTACGAGCAGTACTTC.

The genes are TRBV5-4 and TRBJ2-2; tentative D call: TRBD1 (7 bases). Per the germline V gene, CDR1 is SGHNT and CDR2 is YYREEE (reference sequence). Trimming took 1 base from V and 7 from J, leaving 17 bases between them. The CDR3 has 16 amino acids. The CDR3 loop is CASSLSGGPGGGELFF. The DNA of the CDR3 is TGTGCCAGCAGCTTGTCAGGGGGGCCTGGTGGCGGGGAGCTGTTTTTT.

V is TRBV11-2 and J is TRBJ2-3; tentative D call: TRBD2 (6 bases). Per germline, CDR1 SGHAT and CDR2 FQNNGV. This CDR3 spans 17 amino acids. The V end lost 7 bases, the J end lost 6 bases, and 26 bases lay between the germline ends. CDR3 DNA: TGTGCCAGCACCCTAGAGGGGCTAGCGCGGGTGGCGGATACGCAGTATTTT. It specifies CASTLEGLARVADTQYF. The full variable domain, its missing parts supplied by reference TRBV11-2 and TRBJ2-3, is EAGVAQSPRYKIIEKRQSVAFWCNPISGHATLYWYQQILGQGPKLLIQFQNNGVVDDSQLPKDRFSAERLKGVDSTLKIQPAKLEDSAVYLCASTLEGLARVADTQYFGPGTRLTVL.

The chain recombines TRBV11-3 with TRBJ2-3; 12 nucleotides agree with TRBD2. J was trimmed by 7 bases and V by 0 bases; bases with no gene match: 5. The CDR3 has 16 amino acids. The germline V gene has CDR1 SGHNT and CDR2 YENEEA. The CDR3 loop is CASSLEGLAGLNTQYF. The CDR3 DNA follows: TGTGCCAGCAGCTTAGAAGGACTAGCGGGGTTAAATACGCAGTATTTT.

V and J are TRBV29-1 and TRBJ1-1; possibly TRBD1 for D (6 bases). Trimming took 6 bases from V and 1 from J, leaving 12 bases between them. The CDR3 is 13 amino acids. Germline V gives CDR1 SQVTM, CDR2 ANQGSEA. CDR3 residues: CSVRGAANTEAFF. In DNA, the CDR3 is TGCAGCGTGCGGGGGGCCGCGAACACTGAAGCTTTCTTT. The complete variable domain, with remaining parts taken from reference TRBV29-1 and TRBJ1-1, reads SAVISQKPSRDICQRGTSLTIQCQVDSQVTMMFWYRQQPGQSLTLIATANQGSEATYESGFVIDKFPISRPNLTFSTLTVSNMSPEDSSIYLCSVRGAANTEAFFGQGTRLTVV.

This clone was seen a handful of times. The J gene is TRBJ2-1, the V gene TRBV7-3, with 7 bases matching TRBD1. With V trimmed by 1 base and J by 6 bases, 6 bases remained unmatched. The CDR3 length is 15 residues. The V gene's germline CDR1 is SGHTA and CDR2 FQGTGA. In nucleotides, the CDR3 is TGTGCCAGCAGCTTAAGAGGACAGGCGCGCAATGAGCAGTTCTTC. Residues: CASSLRGQARNEQFF.

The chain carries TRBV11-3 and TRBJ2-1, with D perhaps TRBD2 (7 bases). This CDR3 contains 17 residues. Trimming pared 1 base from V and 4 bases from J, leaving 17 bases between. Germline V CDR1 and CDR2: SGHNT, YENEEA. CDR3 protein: CASSLGTWGGLYNEQFF. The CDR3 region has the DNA TGTGCCAGCAGCTTAGGTACTTGGGGGGGCCTATACAATGAGCAGTTCTTC.

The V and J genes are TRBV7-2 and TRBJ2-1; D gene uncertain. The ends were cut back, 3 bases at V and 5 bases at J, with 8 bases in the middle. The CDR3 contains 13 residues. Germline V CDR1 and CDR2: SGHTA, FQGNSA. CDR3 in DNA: TGTGCCAGCAGCTTGGTTCCAGACAATGAGCAGTTCTTC. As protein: CASSLVPDNEQFF.

CDR3 sequence reads: CASSPGEAGRGYTF. For the CDR3, the DNA is TGCGCCAGCAGCCCCGGGGAGGCAGGGAGAGGCTACACCTTC. The chain links TRBV4-1 to TRBJ1-2, with D possibly TRBD1 on 5 matching bases. The CDR3 has 14 amino acids. Trimming took 4 bases from V and 8 from J, leaving 17 bases between them. Per germline, CDR1 MGHRA and CDR2 YSYEKL.

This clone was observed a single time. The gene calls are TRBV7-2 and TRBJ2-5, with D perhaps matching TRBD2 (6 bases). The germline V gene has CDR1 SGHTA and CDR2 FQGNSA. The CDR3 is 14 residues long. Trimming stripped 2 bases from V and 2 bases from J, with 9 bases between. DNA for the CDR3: TGTGCCAGCAGCTTACCACTAGCACAAGAGACCCAGTACTTC. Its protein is CASSLPLAQETQYF.

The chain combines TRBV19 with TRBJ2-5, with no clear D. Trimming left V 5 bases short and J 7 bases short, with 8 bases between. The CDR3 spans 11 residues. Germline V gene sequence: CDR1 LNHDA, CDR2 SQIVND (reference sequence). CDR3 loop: CASSEAGTQYF. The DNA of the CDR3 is TGTGCCAGTAGTGAGGCTGGGACCCAGTACTTC.

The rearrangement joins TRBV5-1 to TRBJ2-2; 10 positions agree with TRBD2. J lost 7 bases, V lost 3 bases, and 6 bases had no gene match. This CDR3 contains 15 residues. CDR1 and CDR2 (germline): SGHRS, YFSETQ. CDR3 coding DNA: TGCGCCAGCAGCTATCTAGCGGGAGAGGTCGGGGAGCTGTTTTTT. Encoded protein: CASSYLAGEVGELFF.

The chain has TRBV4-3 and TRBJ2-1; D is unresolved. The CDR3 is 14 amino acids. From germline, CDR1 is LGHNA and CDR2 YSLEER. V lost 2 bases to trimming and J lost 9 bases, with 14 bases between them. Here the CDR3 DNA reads TGCGCCAGCAGCCAAAATTCTAGGAGCAGTGAGCAGTTCTTC. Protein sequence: CASSQNSRSSEQFF.

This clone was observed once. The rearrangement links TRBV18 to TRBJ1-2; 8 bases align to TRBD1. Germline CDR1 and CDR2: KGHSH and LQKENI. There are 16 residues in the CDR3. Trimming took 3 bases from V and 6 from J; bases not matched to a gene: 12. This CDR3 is CASSPMGQEFINGYTF. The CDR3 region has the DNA TGTGCCAGCTCACCGATGGGACAGGAGTTTATTAATGGCTACACCTTC.